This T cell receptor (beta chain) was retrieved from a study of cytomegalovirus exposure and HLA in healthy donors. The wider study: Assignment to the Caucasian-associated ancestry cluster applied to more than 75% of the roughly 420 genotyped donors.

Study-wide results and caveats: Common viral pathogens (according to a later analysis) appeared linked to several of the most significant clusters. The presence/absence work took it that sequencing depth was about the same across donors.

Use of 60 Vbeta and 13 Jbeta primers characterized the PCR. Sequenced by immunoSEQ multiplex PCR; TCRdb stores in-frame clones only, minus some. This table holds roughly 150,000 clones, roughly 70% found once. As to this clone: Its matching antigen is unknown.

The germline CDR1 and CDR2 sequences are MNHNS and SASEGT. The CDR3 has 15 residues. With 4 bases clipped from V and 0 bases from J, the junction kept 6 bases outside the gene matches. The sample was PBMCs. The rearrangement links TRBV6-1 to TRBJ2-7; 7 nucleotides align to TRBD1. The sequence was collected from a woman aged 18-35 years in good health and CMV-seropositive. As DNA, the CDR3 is TGTGCCAGCAGTGGACGACAGGGTGGCTCCTACGAGCAGTACTTC. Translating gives CASSGRQGGSYEQYF.